This TCR beta chain came from a study of T cell responses to AZD1222 COVID-19 vaccine (dated by TCRdb to the early 2020s). A note on the overall study: Because spike-specific TCR depth and breadth did not differ between the two schedules, AZD1222 recipients who got a second dose at roughly 4 weeks were pooled with those who got a second dose at roughly 12 weeks. TCR sequencing covered about 230 trial participants: about 210 given two doses of AZD1222 and 26 given two doses of MenACWY control vaccine. Trial participants were enrolled by age into subgroups of 18-55, 56-69 and 70-plus years, and 148, 28 and 57 TCR-sequenced participants, respectively, were included in these subgroups.

The time point label corresponds to: baseline before first vaccination. Vaccinee samples came from UK trials COV001 and COV002, including a single-blind randomized controlled phase 2/3 trial of AZD1222 (ChAdOx1 nCoV-19) in healthy adults. Trial participant PBMC samples were collected at day 0 and day 28 after the second dose for TCRbeta chain sequencing. Taken from cysteine to phenylalanine, the CDR3 has 16 residues. CDR3 DNA only is kept here, 48 bases in frame from base 1. V is pruned by 5 bases and J by 0 bases, leaving 6 bases of the junction without a gene match. The germline V gene supplies CDR1 SGHTA and CDR2 FQGNSA. Paper-wide results and their limitations: Because no samples from the day 14 peak response were available, repertoires could be characterized only after the peak T cell response. Participants were mostly white British and included more females than males, and it was suggested by the authors that clonal diversity may have been underestimated. The vaccine-associated CD4 TCRs covered the entire spike protein, and the dominant responses fell in regions 160-218 and 743-854. Reportedly, almost half of the unique spike-specific TCRs recognized epitopes lying outside the regions that are mutated in the B.1.351 and B.1.1.7 variants. After two AZD1222 doses, spike-specific TCR breadth and depth were significantly higher than at day 0 and than in MenACWY recipients. Conclusions about previously exposed vaccinees are limited, since just five to seven AZD1222 recipients were seropositive for SARS-CoV-2 at baseline. In the small 56-69-year group, the increase in depth fell short of significance, most likely because of low power.

In this sample, this clone turned up once. Its antigen specificity is not known. Base qualities were left out, and no much larger clone turns up one base away. The CDR3 regions of human TCRbeta chains were analyzed by immunosequencing. Under the source paper's analysis protocol: Repertoire TCRs were checked for matches against a reference library of SARS-CoV-2-specific TCRs that had been generated using the MIRA antigen-specificity platform. Breadth meant the fraction of unique TCRs that were SARS-CoV-2-associated, whereas depth meant the fraction of total T cells that were SARS-CoV-2-associated. Using the MIRA data, every spike-specific TCR was mapped to the spike region that the TCR reacted to and assigned to either a CD4 or a CD8 class. Log10-transformed breadth and depth values were compared by one-way ANOVA with Sidak's multiple comparisons tests. Held by TCRdb, this immuneACCESS table contains in-frame sequences only and omits some clones. Under half of the omission traces to an unresolved V gene where checked; the cause of the rest is unknown. V and J calls and clone size are those listed in that table; D and trimming were worked out from the DNA. This sample holds 90,000 to 150,000 clones; 70% to 90% were observed only once. The top ten clonotypes cover almost 9.5% of the sample.

The material was peripheral blood, obtained on day 0 of AZD1222 vaccination. The TCR originated in an adult in good health. The V gene is TRBV7-2 and the J gene is TRBJ2-5; 10 bases in the junction line up with TRBD2. The DNA sequence reads TGTGCCAGCAGCCACAGCGGGAGGGGGTACCAAGAGACCCAGTACTTC. Translation gives CASSHSGRGYQETQYF. Outside the CDR3, residues come from the reference TRBV7-2 and TRBJ2-5 proteins, so the full variable domain is: GAGVSQSPSNKVTEKGKDVELRCDPISGHTALYWYRQSLGQGLEFLIYFQGNSAPDKSGLPSDRFSAERTGGSVSTLTIQRTQQEDSAVYLCASSHSGRGYQETQYFGPGTRLLVL.